This TCR beta chain was recorded in a study of OX40 agonist ivuxolimab in advanced cancers. For the study at large: People in dose escalation had one of these cancers: hepatocellular carcinoma, melanoma, renal cell or head and neck cancer. Study-level results: Antigen specificity of clonally expanded peripheral T cells was not established.

In germline, CDR1 is MNHEY, CDR2 SVGAGI. The germline V and J ends were trimmed by 4 bases and 12 bases, with 9 bases remaining between them. This CDR3 region has 10 residues. Method: immunoSEQ multiplex PCR; TCRdb's copy keeps in-frame clones and lacks some. The sample consists of about 71,000 clones, 94% of them appearing once. About this clone: Antigen: not known.

Sequencing was performed on CD4+ or CD8+ T cells sorted from blood, taken in a trial of the OX40 agonist ivuxolimab. The chain is built from TRBV6-5 and TRBJ1-1; D remains unclear. The receptor comes from an adult with an advanced solid tumor such as melanoma, head and neck, liver or kidney cancer. CDR3 DNA sequence: TGTGCCAGCAGTTCCCCGGTGACTTTCTTT. Translated: CASSSPVTFF.